The source of this T cell receptor beta chain is a study of blood T cell repertoires in COVID-19. In germline, CDR1 is MNHEY, CDR2 SMNVEV (reference sequence). The CDR3 runs to 13 residues. Trimming cost V 2 bases and J 6 bases, with 10 bases left between them. Using immunoSEQ multiplex PCR, the repertoire was profiled, and TCRdb retains in-frame clones only, with some absent. The profile covers around 58,000 clones, with 80% to 95% appearing a single time and 13% to 15% taken by the ten largest. Sequencing was carried out using peripheral blood. The chain combines TRBV27 with TRBJ1-1; D unclear. This TCR was recovered from a human donor with active COVID-19. The donor label of this sample is uncertain. CDR3 residues: CASSLIGAAEAFF. CDR3 DNA sequence: TGTGCCAGCAGTTTAATCGGAGCCGCTGAAGCTTTCTTT.